Shown below are 11 T cell receptor beta chains from a single sample sequenced in a study of Graves' ophthalmopathy and Graves' hyperthyroidism. From RNA, the CDR3 regions of TCR beta chains were amplified and sequenced. Second-round multiplex PCR came after first-round RT-PCR with HTBI primers. One entry per CDR3 protein results from TCRdb running MiXCR on the multiplex PCR reads. This sample yields about 390,000 distinct CDR3 sequences, of which 17% are seen a single time; 2% to 3% belongs to the top ten. Sequencing input: peripheral blood. These receptors came from an adult woman with stable Graves' hyperthyroidism.

The V call is TRBV10-1, the J call TRBJ1-2, with TRBD1 matching 7 bases. The junction had 10 bases not matched to a gene; V was cut back by 9 bases and J by 0 bases. CDR1 and CDR2 (germline): WNHNN, SYGVQD (reference sequence). The CDR3 spans 15 residues. The chain's CDR3 is CASENRDSPNYGYTF. CDR3 coding DNA: TGCGCCAGTGAAAACCGGGACAGTCCTAACTATGGCTACACCTTC.

V usage is TRBV20-1 and J usage is TRBJ1-1; D remains unclear. The V gene's germline CDR1 is DFQATT and CDR2 SNEGSKA (reference sequence). This CDR3 is 12 amino acids long. The CDR3 protein is CRGREGYTEAFF. The DNA for the CDR3 is TGCAGAGGAAGGGAGGGCTACACTGAAGCTTTCTTT.

This clonotype was counted at least ten times. The chain joins TRBV6-2 or TRBV6-3 to TRBJ2-1; the match to TRBD2 covers 14 bases. Per germline, CDR1 MNHEY and CDR2 SVGEGT. The CDR3 covers 20 residues. V lost 3 bases and J lost 2; bases outside the gene matches: 12. The CDR3 spells CASSYLPGLAGVKAYNEQFF. The CDR3 nucleotides are TGTGCCAGCAGTTATTTGCCGGGACTAGCGGGAGTTAAGGCCTACAATGAGCAGTTCTTC.

The table lists this clonotype with many counts. The chain carries TRBV11-2 and TRBJ2-6; D is ambiguous. Germline V gene lookup returns CDR1 SGHAT and CDR2 FQNNGV. The CDR3 runs to 17 residues. Trimming took off 3 bases at V and 1 base at J, with 13 bases between the two ends. The CDR3 here is CASSFDYGMSGANVLTF. The CDR3 DNA reads as TGTGCCAGCAGCTTTGATTATGGGATGTCTGGGGCCAACGTCCTGACTTTC.

There are many counts of this clonotype. V gene TRBV11-2 combines with J gene TRBJ2-7, with D tentatively TRBD1 (6 bases). CDR3 length: 15 amino acids. Germline values: CDR1 SGHAT, CDR2 FQNNGV. Trimming removed 6 bases at V and 1 base at J, with 16 bases between. The CDR3 DNA follows: TGTGCCAGCAGATCGTACCGGGACAAATCCTACGAGCAGTACTTC. It encodes CASRSYRDKSYEQYF. Full variable domain (remainder filled in from reference TRBV11-2 and TRBJ2-7): EAGVAQSPRYKIIEKRQSVAFWCNPISGHATLYWYQQILGQGPKLLIQFQNNGVVDDSQLPKDRFSAERLKGVDSTLKIQPAKLEDSAVYLCASRSYRDKSYEQYFGPGTRLTVT.

Here the CDR3 DNA reads TGTGCCAGCAGACTCCAAGGACTAGCGGGGGGTCCAATCCAAGAGACCCAGTACTTC. Amino acids: CASRLQGLAGGPIQETQYF. J is TRBJ2-5 and V is TRBV6-2 or TRBV6-3; the match to TRBD2 covers 14 bases. CDR1 and CDR2 from the germline V gene are MNHEY and SVGEGT. The V and J ends lost 6 bases and 1 base, in that order; junction bases with no gene match: 13. The CDR3 consists of 19 residues.

This clonotype was picked up many times. The chain carries TRBV30 and TRBJ1-1, with D possibly being TRBD1 (6 bases). The germline gives CDR1 GTSNPN, CDR2 SVGIG (reference sequence). This CDR3 is 14 amino acids long. Trimming cost V 0 bases and J 2 bases, with 10 bases left between them. CDR3: CAWSVVGANTEAFF. CDR3 sequence (DNA): TGTGCCTGGAGTGTGGTGGGGGCCAACACTGAAGCTTTCTTT.

The sample holds one count of this clonotype. The rearrangement uses TRBV11-1 and TRBJ2-7; TRBD2 agrees at 14 bases. V dropped 5 bases and J dropped 0; count of bases not matched to a gene: 6. The CDR3 spans 17 residues. Germline V gene sequence: CDR1 SGHAT, CDR2 FQDESV (reference sequence). The CDR3, as DNA: TGTGCCAGCAGCCCAGGGACTAGCGGGAGCCCCTCCTACGAGCAGTACTTC. Encoded protein: CASSPGTSGSPSYEQYF. Filled out from reference TRBV11-1 and TRBJ2-7, the complete variable domain reads EAEVAQSPRYKITEKSQAVAFWCDPISGHATLYWYRQILGQGPELLVQFQDESVVDDSQLPKDRFSAERLKGVDSTLKIQPAELGDSAMYLCASSPGTSGSPSYEQYFGPGTRLTVT.

Notes on this clonotype: This may stem from a read error, because a much larger clone lies one nucleotide away. The chain links TRBV19 to TRBJ1-1, with 7 bases matching TRBD1. Germline V gives CDR1 LNHDA, CDR2 SQIVND (reference sequence). The CDR3 runs to 14 residues. CDR3 in amino acids: CASRQGEESTEACF. CDR3 nucleotides: TGTGCCAGCCGACAGGGTGAGGAGAGCACTGAAGCTTGCTTT. Drawing the rest from reference TRBV19 and TRBJ1-1, the complete variable domain is DGGITQSPKYLFRKEGQNVTLSCEQNLNHDAMYWYRQDPGQGLRLIYYSQIVNDFQKGDIAEGYSVSREKKESFPLTVTSAQKNPTAFYLCASRQGEESTEACFGQGTRLTVV.

The sample holds many counts of this clonotype. The chain combines TRBV12-3 or TRBV12-4 with TRBJ1-1, with D hard to call. The CDR3 consists of 14 residues. The V and J ends lost 3 bases and 4 bases respectively, with 12 bases between them. CDR3 sequence reads: CASSLSRWGTEAFF. As DNA, the CDR3 is TGTGCCAGCAGTTTGTCCCGATGGGGCACTGAAGCTTTCTTT.

There are many counts of this clonotype. The chain is built from TRBV6-1 and TRBJ2-5; D remains unclear. Trimming left V 6 bases short and J 7 bases short, with 6 bases between. The CDR3 contains 10 residues. In germline, CDR1 is MNHNS, CDR2 SASEGT. In nucleotides, the CDR3 is TGTGCCAGCAGAAGGTTGACCCAGTACTTC. Translated: CASRRLTQYF.